This T cell receptor beta chain was profiled in a study of monozygotic twins with inflammatory bowel disease. The CDR3 is made up of 16 amino acids. Germline values: CDR1 LGHNA, CDR2 YNFKEQ. TCRdb reanalyzed the 5' RACE reads, giving one entry per CDR3 protein sequence and no DNA. The sample has approximately 200,000 distinct CDR3 sequences. Sequencing input: blood. The V gene is TRBV4-2, the J gene TRBJ2-2; lacking DNA, the TRBD2 call made by TCRdb goes unchecked. This TCR was sampled from a human donor with ulcerative colitis or Crohn's disease, or a healthy co-twin of an affected twin (not recorded which). CDR3 sequence reads: CASSQGGGGILGELFF.